Below, 26 T cell receptor beta chains from the same sample are listed, as sequenced in a study of technical replicates of blood from a few donors. Profiling relied on immunoSEQ multiplex PCR, and the TCRdb table lists in-frame clones only, not all of them. This repertoire shows about 64,000 clones, 75% to 90% found once; its top ten account for about 4.9%. Sequencing was done on a sample of PBMCs. Receptor source: a human donor in good health. Some clones in this sample may be carry-over from other donors' samples.

This clone has just a few counts. The chain is built from TRBV7-9 and TRBJ2-6, with unresolved D. V lost 1 base and J 0 bases, leaving 7 bases between the germline ends. CDR3 length: 16 amino acids. CDR1 SEHNR and CDR2 FQNEAQ come from the germline V gene (reference sequence). This CDR3 is CASSLDGSSGANVLTF. In DNA, the CDR3 is TGTGCCAGCAGCTTAGACGGTAGCTCTGGGGCCAACGTCCTGACTTTC.

This chain uses TRBV4-3 with TRBJ2-3; 7 nucleotides agree with TRBD2. Germline CDR1 reads LGHNA; CDR2 reads YSLEER. Trimming removed 2 bases from V and 2 bases from J; junction bases left unmatched: 10. This CDR3 has 17 amino acids. The DNA for the CDR3 is TGCGCCAGCAGCCAACGCCTGAGCGGGACCTTCACAGATACGCAGTATTTT. As protein: CASSQRLSGTFTDTQYF.

The V and J genes are TRBV6-6 and TRBJ2-7; 9 bases are a match to TRBD1. After removal of 6 bases from V and 1 base from J, the junction contained 4 bases not matched to a gene. The length of the CDR3 is 14 residues. The germline gives CDR1 MNHNY, CDR2 SVGAGI (reference sequence). CDR3 coding DNA: TGTGCCAGCAGCGCCGGGACAGGGTCCTACGAGCAGTACTTC. Its translation: CASSAGTGSYEQYF.

Relative to its sample, this clone is medium-sized. The chain recombines TRBV7-9 with TRBJ2-7; TRBD2 might be the D (6 bases). The germline V gene has CDR1 SEHNR and CDR2 FQNEAQ (reference sequence). Trimming removed 5 bases at V and 2 bases at J, with 13 bases between. The CDR3 consists of 14 residues. CDR3 sequence reads: CASSPPGEPYEQYF. CDR3 in DNA: TGTGCCAGCAGCCCCCCGGGGGAGCCCTACGAGCAGTACTTC.

J is TRBJ2-1 and V is TRBV6-1; 11 bases map to TRBD2. V trimming: 4 bases; J trimming: 4 bases; junction bases outside the gene matches: 3. CDR1 is MNHNS and CDR2 is SASEGT in the germline V gene. The CDR3 runs 15 residues. The CDR3 loop reads CASSGWTSGYNEQFF. DNA for the CDR3: TGTGCCAGCAGTGGCTGGACTAGCGGGTACAATGAGCAGTTCTTC.

The rearrangement uses TRBV6-5 and TRBJ1-1, with D perhaps TRBD1 (6 bases). This CDR3 has 15 amino acids. V lost 0 bases and J 4 bases, leaving 12 bases between the germline ends. Germline-derived CDR1 and CDR2 are MNHEY and SVGAGI. CDR3 residues: CASSYSRGLSTEAFF. In DNA form, the CDR3 reads TGTGCCAGCAGTTACTCGCGGGGGCTGAGCACTGAAGCTTTCTTT.

This clone was observed a handful of times. This chain uses TRBV4-3 with TRBJ2-7; 7 bases match TRBD2. V trimming: 2 bases; J trimming: 6 bases; junction bases outside the gene matches: 13. This CDR3 is 16 amino acids long. The germline gives CDR1 LGHNA, CDR2 YSLEER. For the CDR3, the DNA is TGCGCCAGCAGCCAATCTATTGGGGGGGGTTGGGGCGAGCAGTACTTC. It encodes CASSQSIGGGWGEQYF.

This sequence joins TRBV5-1 and TRBJ2-3; 9 bases map to TRBD2. The CDR3 length is 16 residues. V shed 0 bases, J shed 8 bases, and the junction held 10 bases outside the gene matches. Germline CDR1 reads SGHRS; CDR2 reads YFSETQ. The CDR3 reads CASSLGGSGGSGTQYF. CDR3 sequence (DNA): TGCGCCAGCAGCTTGGGGGGTAGCGGGGGAAGTGGTACGCAGTATTTT.

The table lists this clone with a count of one. The chain couples TRBV6-1 to TRBJ1-2; a possible D gene is TRBD1 (6 bases). Germline CDR1 MNHNS, CDR2 SASEGT. Trimming stripped 3 bases from V and 5 bases from J, with 13 bases between. This CDR3 comprises 14 residues. The DNA of the CDR3 is TGTGCCAGCAGTGATGGACAGTTACTTTATGGCTACACCTTC. The encoded protein is CASSDGQLLYGYTF.

This clone was observed a single time. The CDR3 DNA sequence: TGTGCCAGTAGTGTCACAGGGAGTGGCAATCAGCCCCAGCATTTT. Its protein product is CASSVTGSGNQPQHF. The genes are TRBV19 and TRBJ1-5, with TRBD1 as a possible D gene (6 bases). With 5 bases removed from V and 2 bases from J, the gap between germline ends came to 13 bases. Germline V gene sequence: CDR1 LNHDA, CDR2 SQIVND (reference sequence). This CDR3 contains 15 residues. Based on the CDR3 plus reference TRBV19 and TRBJ1-5, the full variable domain is DGGITQSPKYLFRKEGQNVTLSCEQNLNHDAMYWYRQDPGQGLRLIYYSQIVNDFQKGDIAEGYSVSREKKESFPLTVTSAQKNPTAFYLCASSVTGSGNQPQHFGDGTRLSIL.

The chain carries TRBV7-2 and TRBJ1-1; TRBD1 aligns across 9 bases. Trimming at V came to 2 bases and at J to 5 bases, leaving 9 bases not matched to a gene. CDR3 length equals 16 residues. The germline V gene encodes CDR1 SGHTA and CDR2 FQGNSA. This chain's CDR3 is CASSLKTGGVRTEAFF. In DNA, the CDR3 is TGTGCCAGCAGCTTAAAGACAGGGGGTGTGAGGACTGAAGCTTTCTTT.

V gene TRBV7-7 combines with J gene TRBJ2-1, with D maybe TRBD2 (6 bases). Trimming shortened V by 5 bases and J by 8 bases, and 25 bases separated the two germline ends. Germline CDR1 SSHAT, CDR2 FNYEAQ (reference sequence). The CDR3 length is 17 residues. The CDR3 DNA follows: TGTGCCAGCAGCCAAAACCCGGCCACTAGCAGGAGCGATGAGCAGTTCTTC. This gives the protein CASSQNPATSRSDEQFF.

The chain combines TRBV7-2 with TRBJ1-3; TRBD1 aligns across 8 bases. Trimming at V came to 2 bases and at J to 3 bases, leaving 3 bases not matched to a gene. CDR3 length equals 15 residues. In germline, CDR1 is SGHTA, CDR2 FQGNSA. CDR3: CASSLQQGVGNTIYF. The CDR3 DNA is TGTGCCAGCAGCTTACAACAGGGGGTTGGAAACACCATATATTTT.

This chain links TRBV7-8 with TRBJ2-5; possibly TRBD2 for D (6 bases). V gave up 5 bases and J gave up 5 bases, with 15 bases separating them. The CDR3 consists of 14 residues. Germline-derived CDR1 and CDR2 are SGHVS and FQNEAQ. DNA for the CDR3: TGTGCCAGCAGCCCTCTGGGGGGAGTGGAGACCCAGTACTTC. Translating it yields CASSPLGGVETQYF.

This clone was counted once. This chain uses TRBV5-4 with TRBJ2-7; a weak D match, TRBD1 (6 bases). The CDR3 loop spans 14 amino acids. Germline CDR1 is SGHNT and CDR2 is YYREEE (reference sequence). V was clipped by 2 bases and J by 0 bases, with 9 bases between them. CDR3 DNA sequence: TGTGCCAGCAGCTTCGGACAGAGCTCCTACGAGCAGTACTTC. This codes for CASSFGQSSYEQYF.

The chain employs TRBV2 and TRBJ1-2; 7 bases are shared with TRBD1. V shed 6 bases, J shed 5 bases, and the junction held 9 bases outside the gene matches. The V gene's germline CDR1 is SNHLY and CDR2 FYNNEI. This CDR3 is 14 amino acids long. The CDR3 DNA reads as TGTGCCAGCAGGAGAGACAGGGAGTGGTATGGCTACACCTTC. Amino acid sequence: CASRRDREWYGYTF.

This chain uses TRBV30 with TRBJ2-3; TRBD2 might be the D (5 bases). The V and J ends lost 3 bases and 0 bases respectively, with 22 bases between them. The CDR3 contains 18 residues. Germline V gene data show CDR1 as GTSNPN and CDR2 as SVGIG (reference sequence). In DNA, the CDR3 is TGTGCCTGGAGCTGGAGGACTCGCCCTCTCAGTAGCACAGATACGCAGTATTTT. Its translation: CAWSWRTRPLSSTDTQYF. The complete variable domain, with remaining parts taken from reference TRBV30 and TRBJ2-3, reads SQTIHQWPATLVQPVGSPLSLECTVEGTSNPNLYWYRQAAGRGLQLLFYSVGIGQISSEVPQNLSASRPQDRQFILSSKKLLLSDSGFYLCAWSWRTRPLSSTDTQYFGPGTRLTVL.

This rearrangement joins TRBV5-1 to TRBJ2-2, with 12 bases fitting TRBD2. The length of the CDR3 is 18 residues. With 3 bases clipped from V and 1 base from J, the junction kept 7 bases outside the gene matches. Germline loops: CDR1 SGHRS, CDR2 YFSETQ. The CDR3: CASSSTSGGPQNTGELFF. The CDR3 DNA reads as TGCGCCAGCAGCTCGACTAGCGGGGGCCCCCAGAACACCGGGGAGCTGTTTTTT.

This chain joins TRBV30 and TRBJ1-2, with 7 positions matching TRBD1. Germline V gene sequence: CDR1 GTSNPN, CDR2 SVGIG (reference sequence). The CDR3 contains 15 residues. With V trimmed by 2 bases and J by 8 bases, 14 bases remained unmatched. DNA of the CDR3: TGTGCCTGGAGTAGTGAGACAGGGAGGATCGTGGGCTACACCTTC. Encoded protein: CAWSSETGRIVGYTF.

This clone was seen more than once but under ten times. The V and J genes are TRBV6-6 and TRBJ2-2, with 9 bases fitting TRBD2. The CDR3 has 15 residues. The germline V gene has CDR1 MNHNY and CDR2 SVGAGI (reference sequence). With V trimmed by 2 bases and J by 9 bases, 7 bases remained unmatched. This CDR3 reads CASSYIGTSSWELFF. CDR3 in DNA: TGTGCCAGCAGTTACATCGGGACTAGCAGCTGGGAGCTGTTTTTT.

The V call is TRBV6-1, the J call TRBJ1-2, with 7 bases fitting TRBD1. The CDR3 runs to 13 residues. Per germline, CDR1 MNHNS and CDR2 SASEGT. Trimming removed 7 bases from V and 4 bases from J; junction bases left unmatched: 6. CDR3 nucleotides: TGTGCCAGCATGAACAGGGGCCCCTATGGCTACACCTTC. Protein product: CASMNRGPYGYTF.

The V call is TRBV6-5, the J call TRBJ2-7, with TRBD1 matching 9 bases. The CDR3 contains 14 residues. V gave up 4 bases and J gave up 6 bases; unmatched junction bases: 7. From germline, CDR1 is MNHEY and CDR2 SVGAGI. The CDR3 protein is CASSLRTGVSEQYF. The CDR3 DNA follows: TGTGCCAGCAGTTTGCGGACAGGGGTTAGCGAGCAGTACTTC.

This clone was recorded a few times. The chain employs TRBV6-1 and TRBJ1-2; 10 bases agree with TRBD1. V shed 9 bases, J shed 5 bases, and the junction held 9 bases outside the gene matches. Germline CDR1 and CDR2: MNHNS and SASEGT. The CDR3 totals 14 residues. This CDR3 is CARYDRGQPYGYTF. CDR3 in DNA: TGTGCCAGGTACGACAGGGGGCAGCCTTATGGCTACACCTTC.

The J gene is TRBJ2-1, the V gene TRBV7-3; D gene uncertain. The V and J ends lost 5 bases and 0 bases respectively, with 11 bases between them. Germline values: CDR1 SGHTA, CDR2 FQGTGA. The CDR3 loop spans 15 amino acids. The CDR3: CASSPTSSSYNEQFF. CDR3 nucleotides: TGTGCCAGCAGCCCGACTTCGAGCTCCTACAATGAGCAGTTCTTC.

The V and J genes are TRBV7-2 and TRBJ2-5; 9 bases agree with TRBD1. CDR1 is SGHTA and CDR2 is FQGNSA in the germline V gene. The CDR3 has 14 amino acids. V was pared by 3 bases and J by 1 base, with 0 bases of the junction left unmatched. The CDR3 nucleotides are TGTGCCAGCAGCTTGGACAGGGGCCAAGAGACCCAGTACTTC. Protein sequence: CASSLDRGQETQYF.

The V and J genes are TRBV20-1 and TRBJ2-7; tentatively, D is TRBD1 (5 bases). CDR3 length: 11 amino acids. Looked up from germline, CDR1 is DFQATT and CDR2 is SNEGSKA (reference sequence). V lost 5 bases, J lost 9 bases, and 14 bases lay in between. CDR3 coding DNA: TGCAGTGCTGTCTACAAGACAGCGCAGTACTTC. Translation: CSAVYKTAQYF.